These 11 T cell receptor beta chains came from one sample sequenced in a study of cytomegalovirus exposure and HLA in healthy donors. Primers: 60 Vbeta forward and 13 Jbeta reverse. This table comes from immunoSEQ multiplex PCR, and its TCRdb copy is limited to in-frame clones, with some not included. The table has 110,000 to 150,000 clones, 80% to 90% seen once; the top ten hold roughly 4.3%. The sequencing sample was made of PBMCs. Receptors originate from a woman aged 40 to 50 in good health and CMV-seropositive.

The chain combines TRBV28 with TRBJ1-2; tentative D call: TRBD1 (5 bases). The V gene lost 8 bases and the J gene lost 4 bases, with 17 bases spanning the gap. The CDR3 extends over 14 amino acids. The germline V gene encodes CDR1 MDHEN and CDR2 SYDVKM. As DNA, the CDR3 is TGTGCCAGCGGCAAGGCGACAGTCCGCTATGGCTACACCTTC. Protein product: CASGKATVRYGYTF.

V is TRBV15 and J is TRBJ2-7, with no clear D. The V gene lost 2 bases and the J gene lost 7 bases, with 9 bases spanning the gap. CDR3 size: 12 residues. Germline CDR1 and CDR2: LNHNV and YYDKDF (reference sequence). CDR3 region: CATSRLTGEQYF. The CDR3 DNA sequence: TGTGCCACCAGCAGACTGACCGGGGAGCAGTACTTC.

The chain employs TRBV5-5 and TRBJ2-7, with 10 bases matching TRBD2. There are 17 residues in the CDR3. Germline CDR1 SGHKS, CDR2 YYEKEE (reference sequence). Trimming took 0 bases from V and 2 from J; bases not matched to a gene: 8. The CDR3 bases are TGTGCCAGCAGCTTGGCGCCTAGCGGGGGACTAACCTACGAGCAGTACTTC. It encodes CASSLAPSGGLTYEQYF.

This rearrangement joins TRBV10-3 to TRBJ2-2, with no clear D. Germline V gives CDR1 ENHRY, CDR2 SYGVKD. V lost 7 bases and J 0 bases, leaving 6 bases between the germline ends. The length of the CDR3 is 13 residues. This chain's CDR3 is CAIKHANTGELFF. DNA for the CDR3: TGTGCCATCAAACACGCGAACACCGGGGAGCTGTTTTTT.

V usage is TRBV29-1 and J usage is TRBJ2-3; TRBD2 agrees at 12 bases. The length of the CDR3 is 16 residues. CDR1 is SQVTM and CDR2 is ANQGSEA in the germline V gene. Losses at the gene ends were 1 base for V and 4 bases for J; bases not matched to a gene: 6. In nucleotides, the CDR3 is TGCAGCGTTGAAGGCCCGCCTAGCGGGGGGGCAGATACGCAGTATTTT. Its protein is CSVEGPPSGGADTQYF.

This chain joins TRBV7-2 and TRBJ2-7, with 7 bases matching TRBD2. Losses at the gene ends were 6 bases for V and 3 bases for J; bases not matched to a gene: 8. The CDR3 runs 14 residues. Germline V lookup: CDR1 SGHTA, CDR2 FQGNSA. For the CDR3, the DNA is TGTGCCAGCAGACTGACGGCGGGGGACTACGAGCAGTACTTC. It yields the protein CASRLTAGDYEQYF.

This clone was detected only a few times. The chain combines TRBV6-5 with TRBJ2-1; TRBD2 matches 10 bases. CDR1 and CDR2 from the germline V gene are MNHEY and SVGAGI. The CDR3 loop spans 16 amino acids. The J segment lost 14 bases and the V segment lost 1 base, leaving 14 bases of the junction unmatched. CDR3 amino acids: CASSYLAGGDSPIEFF. CDR3 DNA sequence: TGTGCCAGCAGTTACTTAGCGGGGGGCGATTCCCCTATCGAGTTCTTC.

Concerning this clone: Here the CDR3 omits its conserved ending phenylalanine or tryptophan, so a read error is the likely source. The rearrangement uses TRBV5-4 and TRBJ2-3, with 13 bases aligning to TRBD2. CDR1 SGHNT and CDR2 YYREEE come from the germline V gene (reference sequence). CDR3 length equals 15 residues. V lost 3 bases, J lost 8 bases, and 6 bases stayed unmatched. The CDR3 spells CASSSGLAGEGTQYL. The CDR3 DNA follows: TGTGCCAGCAGCTCCGGACTAGCGGGAGAAGGTACGCAGTATCTT.

The sample holds a few counts of this clone. The chain uses TRBV5-5 and TRBJ1-1, with D unresolved. V lost 6 bases to trimming and J lost 3 bases, with 18 bases between them. The CDR3 runs 15 residues. Germline V gives CDR1 SGHKS, CDR2 YYEKEE (reference sequence). The CDR3 region has the DNA TGTGCCAGCATCCAAATAGAGGGCAGGTACACTGAAGCTTTCTTT. It translates to CASIQIEGRYTEAFF.

The chain carries TRBV27 and TRBJ2-7; TRBD1 matches 7 bases. The ends lost 5 bases at V and 2 bases at J; junction bases unmatched: 3. Germline loops: CDR1 MNHEY, CDR2 SMNVEV (reference sequence). There are 13 residues in the CDR3. The CDR3 bases are TGTGCCAGCAGTGTGGGGACAGCCTACGAGCAGTACTTC. Encoded protein: CASSVGTAYEQYF.

The V gene is TRBV21-1, the J gene TRBJ1-5; TRBD1 is the table's D call, not checked against the DNA. TRBV21-1 is a pseudogene locus. The CDR3 runs to 14 residues. The CDR3 region has the DNA TGTGCCAGCAGCCCCCCCAGGGTGTGTCAGCCCCAGCATTTT. Translation: CASSPPRVCQPQHF.